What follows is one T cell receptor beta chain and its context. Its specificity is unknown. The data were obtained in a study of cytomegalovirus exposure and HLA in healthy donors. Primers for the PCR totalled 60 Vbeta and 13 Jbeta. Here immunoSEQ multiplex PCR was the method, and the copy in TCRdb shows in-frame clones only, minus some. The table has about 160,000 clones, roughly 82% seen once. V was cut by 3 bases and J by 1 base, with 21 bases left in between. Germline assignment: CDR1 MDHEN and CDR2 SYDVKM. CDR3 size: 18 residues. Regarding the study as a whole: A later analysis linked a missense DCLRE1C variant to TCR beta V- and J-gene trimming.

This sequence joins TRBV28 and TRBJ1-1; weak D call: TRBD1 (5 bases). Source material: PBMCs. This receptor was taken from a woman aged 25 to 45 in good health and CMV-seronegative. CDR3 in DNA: TGTGCCAGCAGTTTTAGAGGGAGGGTGGGGACCGAGAACACTGAAGCTTTCTTT. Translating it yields CASSFRGRVGTENTEAFF.